This TCR beta chain emerged from a study of shared clonotypes between healthy human individuals. The study enrolled healthy HIV-negative adults without recent acute infections or vaccinations as donors. Samples underwent the assay at deep level. The assay was immunoSEQ multiplex PCR, and TCRdb's table has in-frame clones only and misses some. The sample includes 2.3 million or so clones, 85% to 95% seen only once; the top ten take about 0.37%. Germline V gene sequence: CDR1 SGHRS, CDR2 YFSETQ. The CDR3 contains 14 residues. Trimming cost V 1 base and J 3 bases, with 10 bases left between them. The rearrangement uses TRBV5-1 and TRBJ2-5, with D possibly being TRBD1 (5 bases). Sample: naive CD4+ T cells from PBMCs. Subset of the sample: CD45RA+ positively selected. The receptor's source is a man between 18 and 35 years old in good health. Some clones in this sample may be carry-over from other donors' samples. The CDR3 sequence: CASSLQGVEETQYF. CDR3 DNA sequence: TGCGCCAGCAGCTTGCAGGGTGTGGAAGAGACCCAGTACTTC.